This T cell receptor (beta chain) was observed in a study of immune evolution from preneoplasia to lung adenocarcinoma. The study's findings and limits: From normal lung to invasive adenocarcinoma, top clone frequencies appeared to decrease. T cell clonality was higher in KRAS-mutant than EGFR-mutant or wild-type nodules. Later-stage lesions appeared to have more T cells, more diversity, less clonality.

Patients had resection in Japan or China between the mid-2010s and the late 2010s. Using immunoSEQ multiplex PCR, the repertoire was profiled, and TCRdb retains in-frame clones only, with some absent. The sample contains 11,000 to 15,000 clones, 85% of which appear only once. V lost 2 bases, J lost 0 bases, and 17 bases lay in between. Germline CDR1 and CDR2: LNHDA and SQIVND (reference sequence). The CDR3 loop spans 18 amino acids. For this clone: Its antigen is not known.

The chain recombines TRBV19 with TRBJ1-5; D unclear. The specimen sequenced was FFPE lung adenocarcinoma in situ tissue. The clonotype originates from an older donor with lung adenocarcinoma. For the CDR3, the DNA is TGTGCCAGTAGTATAAGCCGAGGGTTCGGATTTAGCAATCAGCCCCAGCATTTT. Protein: CASSISRGFGFSNQPQHF.